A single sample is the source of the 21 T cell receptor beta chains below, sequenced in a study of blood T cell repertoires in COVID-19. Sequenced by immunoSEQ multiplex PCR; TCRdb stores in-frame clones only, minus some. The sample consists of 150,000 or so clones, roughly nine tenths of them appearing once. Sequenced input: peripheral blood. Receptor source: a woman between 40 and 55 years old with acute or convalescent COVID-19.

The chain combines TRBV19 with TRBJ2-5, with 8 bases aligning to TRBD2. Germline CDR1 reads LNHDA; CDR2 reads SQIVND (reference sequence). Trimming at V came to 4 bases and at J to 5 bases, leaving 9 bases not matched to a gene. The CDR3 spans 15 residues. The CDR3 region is CASSKVPGGLETQYF. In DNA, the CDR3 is TGTGCCAGTAGTAAGGTCCCGGGGGGGCTGGAGACCCAGTACTTC.

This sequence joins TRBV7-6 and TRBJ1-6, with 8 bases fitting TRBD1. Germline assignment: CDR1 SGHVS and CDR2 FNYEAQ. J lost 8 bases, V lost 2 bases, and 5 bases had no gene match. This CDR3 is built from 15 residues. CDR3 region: CASSLSDRGDSPLHF. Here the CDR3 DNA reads TGTGCCAGCAGCTTATCAGACAGGGGTGATTCACCCCTCCACTTT.

The CDR3 bases are TGTGCCAGCAGCCAAGAAGCGGGGGGCTTCAATGAGCAGTTCTTC. Protein product: CASSQEAGGFNEQFF. The J gene is TRBJ2-1, the V gene TRBV4-2; 9 nucleotides agree with TRBD2. Germline V lookup: CDR1 LGHNA, CDR2 YNFKEQ. The CDR3 totals 15 residues. V was pared by 0 bases and J by 6 bases, with 3 bases of the junction left unmatched.

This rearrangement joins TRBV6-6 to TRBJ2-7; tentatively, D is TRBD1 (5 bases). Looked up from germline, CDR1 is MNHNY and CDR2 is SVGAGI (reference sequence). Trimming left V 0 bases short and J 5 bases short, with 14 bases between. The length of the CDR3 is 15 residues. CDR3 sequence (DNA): TGTGCCAGCAGTTACTCGGGGCAGCTTACTGACGAGCAGTACTTC. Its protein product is CASSYSGQLTDEQYF.

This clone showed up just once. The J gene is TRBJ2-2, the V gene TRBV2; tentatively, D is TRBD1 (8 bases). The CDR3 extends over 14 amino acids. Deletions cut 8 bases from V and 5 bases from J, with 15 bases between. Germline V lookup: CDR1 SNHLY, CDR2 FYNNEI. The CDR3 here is CASVHRGGTGELFF. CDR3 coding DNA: TGTGCCAGCGTTCACAGGGGGGGGACCGGGGAGCTGTTTTTT.

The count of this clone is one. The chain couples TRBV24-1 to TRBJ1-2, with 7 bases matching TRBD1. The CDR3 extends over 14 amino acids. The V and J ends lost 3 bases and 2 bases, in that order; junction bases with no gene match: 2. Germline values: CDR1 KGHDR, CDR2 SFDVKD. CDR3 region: CATSDPGQNYGYTF. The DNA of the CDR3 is TGTGCCACCAGTGATCCGGGACAGAACTATGGCTACACCTTC.

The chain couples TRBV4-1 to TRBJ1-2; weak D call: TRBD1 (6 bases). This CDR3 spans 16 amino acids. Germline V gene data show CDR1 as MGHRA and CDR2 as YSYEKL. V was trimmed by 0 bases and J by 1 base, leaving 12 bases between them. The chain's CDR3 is CASSQEVTGDNYGYTF. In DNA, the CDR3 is TGCGCCAGCAGCCAAGAAGTGACAGGCGATAACTATGGCTACACCTTC.

Here the CDR3 DNA reads TGTGCCAGCAGCCTCTCCCCGACAGGGTTCGGAAACACCATATATTTT. Its translation is CASSLSPTGFGNTIYF. V usage is TRBV7-2 and J usage is TRBJ1-3, with 7 bases matching TRBD1. The germline CDR1 and CDR2 sequences are SGHTA and FQGNSA. The V segment lost 5 bases and the J segment 4 bases; nucleotides outside the gene matches: 11. The CDR3 is 16 residues long.

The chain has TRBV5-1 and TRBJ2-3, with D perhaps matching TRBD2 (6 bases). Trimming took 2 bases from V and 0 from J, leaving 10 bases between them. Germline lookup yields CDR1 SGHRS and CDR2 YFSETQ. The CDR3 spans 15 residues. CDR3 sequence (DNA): TGCGCCAGCAGCTTTAGCGGAACTAGCACAGATACGCAGTATTTT. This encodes CASSFSGTSTDTQYF.

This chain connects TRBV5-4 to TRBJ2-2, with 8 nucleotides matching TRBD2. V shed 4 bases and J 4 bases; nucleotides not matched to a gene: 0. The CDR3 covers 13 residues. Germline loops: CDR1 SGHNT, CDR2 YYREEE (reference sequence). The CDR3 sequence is CASSTSGTGELFF. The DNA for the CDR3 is TGTGCCAGCAGCACTAGCGGCACCGGGGAGCTGTTTTTT.

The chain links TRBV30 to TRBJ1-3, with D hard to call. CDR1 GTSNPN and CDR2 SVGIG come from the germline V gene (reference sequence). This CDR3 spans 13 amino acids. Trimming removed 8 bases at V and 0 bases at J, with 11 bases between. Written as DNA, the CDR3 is TGTGCCGCGGTGCTGACCTCTGGAAACACCATATATTTT. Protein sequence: CAAVLTSGNTIYF.

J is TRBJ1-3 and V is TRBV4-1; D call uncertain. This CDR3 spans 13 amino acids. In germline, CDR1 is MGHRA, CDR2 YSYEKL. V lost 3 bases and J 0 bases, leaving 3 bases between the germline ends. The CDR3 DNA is TGCGCCAGCAGCCACCTCTCTGGAAACACCATATATTTT. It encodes CASSHLSGNTIYF.

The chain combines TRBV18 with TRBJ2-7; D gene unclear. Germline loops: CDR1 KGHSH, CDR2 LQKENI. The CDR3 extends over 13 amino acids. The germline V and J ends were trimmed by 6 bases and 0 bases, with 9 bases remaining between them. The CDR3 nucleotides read TGTGCCAGCTCCCCTAACCCCTCCTACGAGCAGTACTTC. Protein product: CASSPNPSYEQYF.

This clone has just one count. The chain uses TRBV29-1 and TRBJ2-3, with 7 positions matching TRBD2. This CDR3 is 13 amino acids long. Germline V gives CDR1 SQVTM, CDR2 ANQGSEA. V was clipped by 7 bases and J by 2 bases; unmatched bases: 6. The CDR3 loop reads CSAGLDVTDTQYF. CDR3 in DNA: TGCAGCGCCGGACTAGACGTCACAGATACGCAGTATTTT.

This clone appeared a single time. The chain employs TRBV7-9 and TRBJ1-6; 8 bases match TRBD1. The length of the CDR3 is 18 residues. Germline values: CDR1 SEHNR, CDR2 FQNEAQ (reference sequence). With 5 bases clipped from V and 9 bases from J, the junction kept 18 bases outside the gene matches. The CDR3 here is CASSPGTGSDLIGSPLHF. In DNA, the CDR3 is TGTGCCAGCAGCCCAGGGACAGGATCAGACCTTATAGGTTCACCCCTCCACTTT.

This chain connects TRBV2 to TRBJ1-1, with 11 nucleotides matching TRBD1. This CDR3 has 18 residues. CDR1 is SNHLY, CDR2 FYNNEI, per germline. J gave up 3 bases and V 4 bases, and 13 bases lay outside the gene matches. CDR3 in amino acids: CASSVKGTGGASDTEAFF. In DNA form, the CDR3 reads TGTGCCAGCAGTGTAAAAGGGACAGGGGGAGCGTCGGACACTGAAGCTTTCTTT.

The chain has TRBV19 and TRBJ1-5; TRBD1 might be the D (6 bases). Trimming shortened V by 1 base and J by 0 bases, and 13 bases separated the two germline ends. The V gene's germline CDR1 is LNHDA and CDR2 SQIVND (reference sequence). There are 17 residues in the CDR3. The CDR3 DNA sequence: TGTGCCAGTAGTATAGGCGGACAGTACTATAGCAATCAGCCCCAGCATTTT. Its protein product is CASSIGGQYYSNQPQHF. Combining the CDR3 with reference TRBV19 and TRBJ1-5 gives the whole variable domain DGGITQSPKYLFRKEGQNVTLSCEQNLNHDAMYWYRQDPGQGLRLIYYSQIVNDFQKGDIAEGYSVSREKKESFPLTVTSAQKNPTAFYLCASSIGGQYYSNQPQHFGDGTRLSIL.

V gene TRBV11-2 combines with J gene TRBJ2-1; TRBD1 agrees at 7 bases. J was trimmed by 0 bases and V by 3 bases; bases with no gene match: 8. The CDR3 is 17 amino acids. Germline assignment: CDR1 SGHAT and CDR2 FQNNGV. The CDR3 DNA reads TGTGCCAGCAGCTTGGGTGGGACAGTAATCTCCTACAATGAGCAGTTCTTC. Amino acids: CASSLGGTVISYNEQFF.

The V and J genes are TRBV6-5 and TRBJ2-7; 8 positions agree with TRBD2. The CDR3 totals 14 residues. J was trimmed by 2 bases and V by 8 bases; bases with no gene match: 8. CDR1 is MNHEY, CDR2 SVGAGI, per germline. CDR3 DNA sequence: TGTGCCAGCTCCGCGGGGGGCTATGCCTACGAGCAGTACTTC. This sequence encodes CASSAGGYAYEQYF.

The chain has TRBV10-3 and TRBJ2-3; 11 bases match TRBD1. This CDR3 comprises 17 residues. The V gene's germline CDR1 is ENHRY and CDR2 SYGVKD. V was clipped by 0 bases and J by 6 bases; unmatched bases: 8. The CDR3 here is CAISESPGQGAHDTQYF. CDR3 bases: TGTGCCATCAGTGAGTCCCCTGGACAGGGGGCGCATGATACGCAGTATTTT.

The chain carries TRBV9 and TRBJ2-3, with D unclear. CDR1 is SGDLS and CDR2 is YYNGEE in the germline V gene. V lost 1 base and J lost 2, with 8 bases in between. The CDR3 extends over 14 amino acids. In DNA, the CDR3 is TGTGCCAGCAGCGTATTGGTCTACACAGATACGCAGTATTTT. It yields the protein CASSVLVYTDTQYF.